This T cell receptor (beta chain) was retrieved from a study of siplizumab effects on memory and regulatory T cells. Germline V gene sequence: CDR1 MNHNS, CDR2 SASEGT. The CDR3 length is 15 residues. Trimming cost V 5 bases and J 4 bases, with 17 bases left between them. Data came from immunoSEQ multiplex PCR; TCRdb stores just in-frame clones and leaves some out. Of 85,000 to 120,000 clones in the sample, more than 85% were seen once. The sequence came from a human donor in good health. V and J are TRBV6-1 and TRBJ2-5; either TRBD1 or TRBD2 may supply D (6 bases each). The sequenced sample was CD4+ T cells sorted from blood. The CDR3 DNA follows: TGTGCCAGCAGTTCTTTTGGGGGGCGCGGAGAGACCCAGTACTTC. Protein: CASSSFGGRGETQYF.